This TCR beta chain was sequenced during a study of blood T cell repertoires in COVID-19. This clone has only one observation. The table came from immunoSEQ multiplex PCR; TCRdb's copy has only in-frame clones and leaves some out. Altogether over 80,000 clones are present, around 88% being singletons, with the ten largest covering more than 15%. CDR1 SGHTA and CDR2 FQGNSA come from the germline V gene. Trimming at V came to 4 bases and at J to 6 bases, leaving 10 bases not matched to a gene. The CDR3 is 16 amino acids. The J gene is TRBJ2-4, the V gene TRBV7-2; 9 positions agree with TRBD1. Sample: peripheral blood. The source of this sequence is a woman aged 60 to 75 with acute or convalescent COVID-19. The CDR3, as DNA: TGTGCCAGCAGCTCCTCCGGGACAGGGTGGGGAAACATTCAGTACTTC. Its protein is CASSSSGTGWGNIQYF.